This entry lists 24 T cell receptor beta chains sequenced from one sample in a study of blood T cell repertoires in COVID-19. Some clones are missing from TCRdb's copy, which holds only in-frame ones; the method was immunoSEQ multiplex PCR. The sample shows about 170,000 clones, 85% to 90% of them seen only once. Sequenced material: peripheral blood. These receptors all come from a woman in her sixties or seventies with COVID-19, enrolled during active disease.

The CDR3 spells CASSSAGGGSYEQYF. The CDR3, as DNA: TGTGCCAGCAGTTCAGCGGGAGGCGGATCCTACGAGCAGTACTTC. The chain couples TRBV3-1 (or the pseudogene TRBV3-2) to TRBJ2-7; 9 bases align to TRBD2. Germline V gene lookup returns CDR1 LGHDT and CDR2 YNNKEL (reference sequence). The CDR3 runs to 15 residues. The V segment lost 6 bases and the J segment 1 base; nucleotides outside the gene matches: 7.

This chain uses TRBV9 with TRBJ2-2, with 9 positions matching TRBD2. From germline, CDR1 is SGDLS and CDR2 YYNGEE. CDR3 length equals 15 residues. Unmatched junction bases numbered 4, after V lost 0 bases and J lost 7 bases. CDR3 in amino acids: CASSVVSGSSGELFF. The CDR3, as DNA: TGTGCCAGCAGCGTAGTTAGCGGGAGCAGCGGGGAGCTGTTTTTT.

This rearrangement joins TRBV19 to TRBJ2-7; tentatively, D is TRBD1 (6 bases). V was cut by 5 bases and J by 2 bases, with 13 bases left in between. The CDR3 is made up of 14 amino acids. Germline-derived CDR1 and CDR2 are LNHDA and SQIVND (reference sequence). The CDR3 region is CASSVLQGPYEQYF. The CDR3 DNA reads as TGTGCCAGTAGTGTCCTACAGGGACCCTACGAGCAGTACTTC.

This chain links TRBV11-3 with TRBJ2-7; 11 bases align to TRBD1. Per the germline V gene, CDR1 is SGHNT and CDR2 is YENEEA. The CDR3 runs 14 residues. V gave up 5 bases and J gave up 3 bases; unmatched junction bases: 3. The CDR3 DNA follows: TGTGCCAGCAGCGGACAGGGGGCAATCTACGAGCAGTACTTC. It codes for CASSGQGAIYEQYF.

The CDR3 loop is CASSVEPAGGPGDTQYF. The CDR3 coding sequence is TGTGCCAGCAGCGTAGAGCCAGCGGGAGGGCCGGGGGATACGCAGTATTTT. The chain has TRBV9 and TRBJ2-3; 10 positions match TRBD2. CDR1 is SGDLS, CDR2 YYNGEE, per germline. The CDR3 contains 17 residues. Trimming took 0 bases from V and 6 from J; bases not matched to a gene: 10.

This chain connects TRBV5-1 to TRBJ2-2; maybe TRBD1 (7 bases). The CDR3 loop spans 16 amino acids. Germline loops: CDR1 SGHRS, CDR2 YFSETQ. V lost 7 bases, J lost 6 bases, and 22 bases lay in between. CDR3 loop: CASQLPAGGSAGELFF. CDR3 DNA: TGCGCCAGCCAGCTACCCGCAGGGGGGTCGGCCGGGGAGCTGTTTTTT. Combining the CDR3 with reference TRBV5-1 and TRBJ2-2 gives the whole variable domain KAGVTQTPRYLIKTRGQQVTLSCSPISGHRSVSWYQQTPGQGLQFLFEYFSETQRNKGNFPGRFSGRQFSNSRSEMNVSTLELGDSALYLCASQLPAGGSAGELFFGEGSRLTVL.

This chain connects TRBV10-3 to TRBJ1-6, with TRBD1 matching 9 bases. This CDR3 is built from 16 residues. With V trimmed by 4 bases and J by 10 bases, 11 bases remained unmatched. Germline CDR1 ENHRY, CDR2 SYGVKD. The CDR3: CAISASRDRVGSPLHF. The DNA for the CDR3 is TGTGCCATCAGTGCGTCCCGGGACAGGGTTGGATCACCCCTCCACTTT.

CDR3 in DNA: TGTGCCAGCAGTTATCTGGAGACCCAGTACTTC. Translation gives CASSYLETQYF. The chain joins TRBV27 to TRBJ2-5, with D unresolved. In germline, CDR1 is MNHEY, CDR2 SMNVEV (reference sequence). This CDR3 comprises 11 residues. V lost 4 bases and J 5 bases, leaving 5 bases between the germline ends.

This rearrangement joins TRBV5-4 to TRBJ1-1, with a tentative D call TRBD1 (6 bases). Germline-derived CDR1 and CDR2 are SGHNT and YYREEE (reference sequence). The length of the CDR3 is 13 residues. V shed 1 base and J shed 10 bases, with 14 bases lying between them. CDR3 region: CASSLRGNIRAFF. The CDR3 region has the DNA TGTGCCAGCAGCTTGAGGGGGAACATTCGAGCTTTCTTT.

V usage is TRBV13 and J usage is TRBJ1-2, with D unclear. Germline assignment: CDR1 PRHDT and CDR2 FYEKMQ (reference sequence). CDR3 length equals 13 residues. Between the trimmed V and J ends, which lost 5 bases and 4 bases, there was a span of 11 bases. CDR3 region: CASSAYGLYGYTF. CDR3 DNA sequence: TGTGCCAGCAGCGCCTATGGGCTCTATGGCTACACCTTC.

V usage is TRBV2 and J usage is TRBJ2-7; TRBD2 is a possible D gene (6 bases). V dropped 6 bases and J dropped 7 bases, with 13 bases sitting between them. The germline CDR1 and CDR2 sequences are SNHLY and FYNNEI. The CDR3 covers 12 residues. As DNA, the CDR3 is TGTGCCAGCAGGGACCCCGGAGGGGAGCAGTACTTC. Protein: CASRDPGGEQYF. The whole variable domain, remainder taken from reference TRBV2 and TRBJ2-7, is EPEVTQTPSHQVTQMGQEVILRCVPISNHLYFYWYRQILGQKVEFLVSFYNNEISEKSEIFDDQFSVERPDGSNFTLKIRSTKLEDSAMYFCASRDPGGEQYFGPGTRLTVT.

CDR3 coding DNA: TGTGCCAGCAGCTTATTCAGGGCCTCCTACGAGCAGTACTTC. This sequence encodes CASSLFRASYEQYF. The chain couples TRBV7-2 to TRBJ2-7; D may be TRBD1 (5 bases). This CDR3 spans 14 amino acids. The germline V and J ends were trimmed by 2 bases and 0 bases, with 8 bases remaining between them. Germline assignment: CDR1 SGHTA and CDR2 FQGNSA.

The CDR3 region has the DNA TGCGCCAGCAGGGATTGGGACACCCTGAACACTGAAGCTTTCTTT. It translates to CASRDWDTLNTEAFF. The rearrangement links TRBV5-1 to TRBJ1-1, with D possibly being TRBD1 (6 bases). V was clipped by 5 bases and J by 0 bases, with 14 bases between them. CDR1 and CDR2 (germline): SGHRS, YFSETQ. The CDR3 is made up of 15 amino acids.

The V and J genes are TRBV6-2 or TRBV6-3 and TRBJ2-5; the match to TRBD2 covers 12 bases. CDR1 is MNHEY, CDR2 SVGEGT, per germline. V dropped 4 bases and J dropped 1; count of bases not matched to a gene: 4. The CDR3 consists of 16 residues. In DNA, the CDR3 is TGTGCCAGCAGTTCCAGACTAGCGGGGGCCCAAGAGACCCAGTACTTC. Protein: CASSSRLAGAQETQYF.

This chain links TRBV30 with TRBJ1-5; 8 positions match TRBD1. Germline CDR1 reads GTSNPN; CDR2 reads SVGIG (reference sequence). There are 13 residues in the CDR3. V shed 2 bases, J shed 7 bases, and the junction held 4 bases outside the gene matches. The CDR3 here is CAWSRTGRQPQHF. In DNA, the CDR3 is TGTGCCTGGAGTCGGACAGGGCGGCAGCCCCAGCATTTT.

This CDR3 reads CASSQDRVGPEAFF. CDR3 DNA: TGCGCCAGCAGCCAAGATAGAGTGGGGCCTGAAGCTTTCTTT. The rearrangement joins TRBV4-3 to TRBJ1-1, with D possibly being TRBD1 (5 bases). Trimming took off 0 bases at V and 6 bases at J, with 11 bases between the two ends. Germline V lookup: CDR1 LGHNA, CDR2 YSLEER. The CDR3 loop spans 14 amino acids.

The J gene is TRBJ1-1, the V gene TRBV5-1, with D tentatively TRBD1 (5 bases). Deletions cut 7 bases from V and 1 base from J, with 14 bases between. Germline V gene data show CDR1 as SGHRS and CDR2 as YFSETQ. CDR3 length: 14 amino acids. CDR3 coding DNA: TGCGCCAGCTCAATTGGACAAACGAACACTGAAGCTTTCTTT. This encodes CASSIGQTNTEAFF. Based on the CDR3 plus reference TRBV5-1 and TRBJ1-1, the full variable domain is KAGVTQTPRYLIKTRGQQVTLSCSPISGHRSVSWYQQTPGQGLQFLFEYFSETQRNKGNFPGRFSGRQFSNSRSEMNVSTLELGDSALYLCASSIGQTNTEAFFGQGTRLTVV.

The gene calls are TRBV5-1 and TRBJ2-1, with 9 nucleotides matching TRBD2. The length of the CDR3 is 16 residues. CDR1 and CDR2 from the germline V gene are SGHRS and YFSETQ. Trimming removed 5 bases from V and 5 bases from J; junction bases left unmatched: 11. The CDR3 DNA follows: TGCGCCAGCAGGCCCCGGCGGGAGGGCCTCCACAATGAGCAGTTCTTC. Translating it yields CASRPRREGLHNEQFF.

The V and J genes are TRBV7-6 and TRBJ2-3; perhaps TRBD2 as D (6 bases). The CDR3 has 17 amino acids. V dropped 0 bases and J dropped 7 bases, with 20 bases sitting between them. Per the germline V gene, CDR1 is SGHVS and CDR2 is FNYEAQ. CDR3 nucleotides: TGTGCCAGCAGCTTAGCGGGGGGTGAGGACCCTACGAATACGCAGTATTTT. Residues: CASSLAGGEDPTNTQYF.

The CDR3, as DNA: TGTGCCAGTAGTATTACAGGGGGCGCGAAAACTGAAGCTTTCTTT. Protein: CASSITGGAKTEAFF. The chain employs TRBV19 and TRBJ1-1; 9 bases are shared with TRBD1. Germline V gene sequence: CDR1 LNHDA, CDR2 SQIVND (reference sequence). Germline trimming cut 3 bases from V and 5 bases from J; bases unmatched to any gene: 7. The CDR3 runs to 15 residues.

This chain uses TRBV6-5 with TRBJ1-1; D is possibly TRBD1 (5 bases). The CDR3 is 14 amino acids. CDR1 is MNHEY and CDR2 is SVGAGI in the germline V gene. Trimming removed 6 bases at V and 1 base at J, with 12 bases between. The chain's CDR3 is CASSLWGGNTEAFF. CDR3 bases: TGTGCCAGCAGCCTTTGGGGGGGGAACACTGAAGCTTTCTTT.

In its sample, this clone was seen once. V gene TRBV2 combines with J gene TRBJ1-2, with D possibly being TRBD1 (6 bases). V lost 6 bases, J lost 10 bases, and 18 bases lay in between. The CDR3 spans 13 residues. Germline lookup yields CDR1 SNHLY and CDR2 FYNNEI. The CDR3 reads CASSATPDSTYTF. CDR3 coding DNA: TGTGCCAGCAGCGCAACTCCGGACAGTACCTACACCTTC.

The gene calls are TRBV6-2 or TRBV6-3 and TRBJ2-5; 9 nucleotides match TRBD1. V dropped 3 bases and J dropped 5; count of bases not matched to a gene: 7. The CDR3 covers 15 residues. Germline loops: CDR1 MNHEY, CDR2 SVGEGT. The CDR3 loop reads CASSYRTGERETQYF. CDR3 nucleotides: TGTGCCAGCAGTTATAGGACAGGGGAACGGGAGACCCAGTACTTC.

The chain recombines TRBV12-3 or TRBV12-4 with TRBJ2-7; a possible D gene is TRBD1 (6 bases). The CDR3 covers 11 residues. V dropped 6 bases and J dropped 4 bases, with 7 bases sitting between them. CDR3 sequence reads: CASRQGYEQYF. CDR3 nucleotide sequence: TGTGCCAGCAGACAGGGTTACGAGCAGTACTTC.